This T cell receptor (beta chain) was captured in a study of T cells in Graves' hyperthyroidism and ophthalmopathy. Looking at the study overall: Peripheral blood draws took place at initial diagnosis, ahead of any treatment.

Germline CDR1 and CDR2: GTSNPN and SVGIG (reference sequence). The CDR3 covers 16 residues. The CDR3 regions of TCR beta were amplified from RNA transcripts. During a first-round RT-PCR of the TCR CDR3, the HTBI primer set was used. TCRdb recomputed calls from the multiplex PCR reads with MiXCR, one row per CDR3 protein. The sample has about 520,000 distinct CDR3 sequences, about 24% seen once; the top ten hold roughly 10%. Remarks on this clonotype: The germline gene is not matched at one end of the junction; a read error may be the cause.

The sequence was collected from a woman in her twenties or thirties with Graves' ophthalmopathy. The sample was blood. The genes are TRBV30 and TRBJ1-1, with D possibly TRBD1 on 5 matching bases. CDR3 residues: CAWSVHWGVSDTDAFF. CDR3 nucleotides: TGTGCCTGGAGTGTACATTGGGGGGTCTCGGACACTGACGCTTTCTTT.